The 22 T cell receptor beta chains in this list originate from one sample, sequenced in a study of CD8+ T cells in alopecia areata. Once RNA had been extracted, it was reverse transcribed into cDNA to act as the sequencing template. The table came from immunoSEQ multiplex PCR; TCRdb's copy has only in-frame clones and leaves some out. This table has about 200,000 clones, more than 45% appearing once. Stated treatment: oral pan-JAK inhibitor, 5-10 mg twice daily. This specimen was CD4+ T cells sorted from blood, taken at week 4, from a patient treated with tofacitinib. The source of these receptors is a human donor with alopecia areata.

The table lists this clone with a few counts. The rearrangement uses TRBV4-3 and TRBJ2-2; a weak D match, TRBD2 (6 bases). This CDR3 comprises 18 residues. The germline CDR1 and CDR2 sequences are LGHNA and YSLEER. V was pared by 0 bases and J by 4 bases, with 18 bases between. The CDR3 here is CASSQERAGRRSTGELFF. CDR3 DNA: TGCGCCAGCAGCCAAGAGCGGGCGGGACGCAGGTCCACCGGGGAGCTGTTTTTT.

In its sample, this clone was seen many times. The same CDR3 can be traced to other DNA sequences in this sample. The chain has TRBV7-2 and TRBJ2-5; weak D call: TRBD1 (5 bases). The CDR3 spans 13 residues. Trimming took off 1 base at V and 4 bases at J, with 7 bases between the two ends. Germline values: CDR1 SGHTA, CDR2 FQGNSA. The CDR3 sequence: CASSLGGRETQYF. For the CDR3, the DNA is TGTGCCAGCAGCTTAGGGGGCCGAGAGACCCAGTACTTC.

The J gene is TRBJ1-2, the V gene TRBV2, with 9 bases that match TRBD1. CDR1 SNHLY and CDR2 FYNNEI come from the germline V gene. The CDR3 sequence is 13 residues long. J was trimmed by 4 bases and V by 7 bases; bases with no gene match: 4. In DNA, the CDR3 is TGTGCCAGCACTGGACAGGGGAGCTATGGCTACACCTTC. This encodes CASTGQGSYGYTF.

The genes are TRBV7-2 and TRBJ2-5, with TRBD2 matching 10 bases. The CDR3 runs 18 residues. The ends lost 8 bases at V and 5 bases at J; junction bases unmatched: 20. Germline loops: CDR1 SGHTA, CDR2 FQGNSA. The CDR3 is CASSRTRPSGGSEETQYF. The CDR3 region has the DNA TGTGCCAGCTCCCGAACTCGCCCTAGCGGGGGTTCTGAGGAGACCCAGTACTTC.

The V and J genes are TRBV2 and TRBJ1-6; D gene ambiguous. This CDR3 spans 16 amino acids. The V end lost 1 base, the J end lost 9 bases, and 16 bases lay between the germline ends. CDR1 is SNHLY, CDR2 FYNNEI, per germline. The CDR3, as DNA: TGTGCCAGCAGTGAAGAGCGAGGCAACGTTGGTTCACCCCTCCACTTT. Its protein is CASSEERGNVGSPLHF.

The rearrangement uses TRBV2 and TRBJ2-2; D is perhaps TRBD1 (6 bases). The CDR3 is 15 amino acids. The V and J ends lost 5 bases and 3 bases respectively, with 13 bases between them. Germline loops: CDR1 SNHLY, CDR2 FYNNEI. The CDR3 protein is CASSLQGSDTGELFF. CDR3 bases: TGTGCCAGCAGTCTACAGGGCTCGGACACCGGGGAGCTGTTTTTT.

The CDR3 nucleotides are TGTGCCAGCAGGGCGGGAGCGGCGGGGGTCGGAGAGACCCAGTACTTC. Residues: CASRAGAAGVGETQYF. J is TRBJ2-5 and V is TRBV14, with TRBD2 identical over 7 bases. This CDR3 is built from 16 residues. Per the germline V gene, CDR1 is SGHDN and CDR2 is FVKESK. With V trimmed by 6 bases and J by 4 bases, 14 bases remained unmatched.

The chain carries TRBV11-2 and TRBJ1-1, with D uncertain. Trimming shortened V by 5 bases and J by 5 bases, and 9 bases separated the two germline ends. Germline V gene sequence: CDR1 SGHAT, CDR2 FQNNGV. This CDR3 region has 12 residues. This CDR3 is CASSPDMTEAFF. CDR3 nucleotides: TGTGCCAGCAGCCCCGACATGACTGAAGCTTTCTTT.

The chain uses TRBV7-7 and TRBJ2-5; TRBD2 is a possible D gene (5 bases). This CDR3 region has 16 residues. Germline CDR1 is SSHAT and CDR2 is FNYEAQ (reference sequence). The V end was cut by 1 base, the J end by 1 base, with 13 bases between. The CDR3 DNA follows: TGTGCCAGCAGCTTAGGGAGGTTAGTCTCCCAAGAGACCCAGTACTTC. Amino acid sequence: CASSLGRLVSQETQYF.

The chain joins TRBV6-1 to TRBJ1-5; 10 bases align to TRBD1. Germline assignment: CDR1 MNHNS and CDR2 SASEGT. The CDR3 is 18 residues long. V gave up 4 bases and J gave up 2 bases; unmatched junction bases: 11. The CDR3 here is CASSATRQGAVGNQPQHF. The CDR3 DNA reads as TGTGCCAGCAGTGCGACTAGACAGGGGGCGGTCGGCAATCAGCCCCAGCATTTT.

In this sample, this clone turned up a few times. The rearrangement uses TRBV2 and TRBJ1-6; TRBD1 might be the D (5 bases). The length of the CDR3 is 15 residues. CDR1 and CDR2 (germline): SNHLY, FYNNEI. The V end lost 6 bases, the J end lost 0 bases, and 9 bases lay between the germline ends. The CDR3 sequence is CASRGESSYNSPLHF. The CDR3 DNA sequence: TGTGCCAGCAGGGGGGAGAGCTCCTATAATTCACCCCTCCACTTT.

Comment on this clone: Other nucleotide sequences from this sample produce the same CDR3. The chain links TRBV19 to TRBJ2-5; D may be TRBD1 (5 bases). This CDR3 contains 11 residues. Germline V lookup: CDR1 LNHDA, CDR2 SQIVND (reference sequence). Trimming removed 9 bases from V and 2 bases from J, with 7 bases in between. This CDR3 is CASRQQETQYF. CDR3 DNA: TGTGCCAGCAGACAGCAAGAGACCCAGTACTTC. Together with reference TRBV19 and TRBJ2-5, the CDR3 gives the full variable domain: DGGITQSPKYLFRKEGQNVTLSCEQNLNHDAMYWYRQDPGQGLRLIYYSQIVNDFQKGDIAEGYSVSREKKESFPLTVTSAQKNPTAFYLCASRQQETQYFGPGTRLLVL.

CDR3 residues: CASGPYSNQPQHF. The CDR3 DNA reads TGTGCCAGCGGCCCGTATAGCAATCAGCCCCAGCATTTT. The chain employs TRBV6-5 and TRBJ1-5; the D is unclear. Trimming shortened V by 8 bases and J by 0 bases, and 8 bases separated the two germline ends. The CDR3 sequence is 13 residues long. CDR1 MNHEY and CDR2 SVGAGI come from the germline V gene.

The chain is built from TRBV20-1 and TRBJ1-1; no firm D call. This CDR3 region has 10 residues. Looked up from germline, CDR1 is DFQATT and CDR2 is SNEGSKA (reference sequence). V dropped 3 bases and J dropped 6 bases, with 5 bases sitting between them. CDR3 bases: TGCAGTGCTAGTTTCCCTGAAGCTTTCTTT. Residues: CSASFPEAFF.

This clone has just one count. The rearrangement links TRBV13 to TRBJ1-2; 8 bases are shared with TRBD1. The CDR3 consists of 14 residues. Germline V gives CDR1 PRHDT, CDR2 FYEKMQ (reference sequence). After removal of 5 bases from V and 8 bases from J, the junction contained 10 bases not matched to a gene. CDR3 sequence (DNA): TGTGCCAGCAGCCCACGGGGTTCAGGGGGCGGCTACACCTTC. This encodes CASSPRGSGGGYTF.

V is TRBV2 and J is TRBJ2-3, with D maybe TRBD1 (6 bases). The germline V gene has CDR1 SNHLY and CDR2 FYNNEI. This CDR3 has 15 residues. Trimming pared 8 bases from V and 0 bases from J, leaving 15 bases between. The CDR3, as DNA: TGTGCCAGCTTCGGGGTCAGGGGAAGCACAGATACGCAGTATTTT. Its translation: CASFGVRGSTDTQYF. Full variable domain (outside the CDR3, taken from reference TRBV2 and TRBJ2-3): EPEVTQTPSHQVTQMGQEVILRCVPISNHLYFYWYRQILGQKVEFLVSFYNNEISEKSEIFDDQFSVERPDGSNFTLKIRSTKLEDSAMYFCASFGVRGSTDTQYFGPGTRLTVL.

In its sample, this clone was seen once. The V and J genes are TRBV10-3 and TRBJ2-7; 10 bases map to TRBD2. The J segment lost 6 bases and the V segment lost 10 bases, leaving 3 bases of the junction unmatched. Germline assignment: CDR1 ENHRY and CDR2 SYGVKD. The length of the CDR3 is 11 residues. The CDR3 bases are TGTGCCACCCGGACTAGCGGCGAGCAGTACTTC. Its protein product is CATRTSGEQYF.

This sequence joins TRBV19 and TRBJ2-6; 7 positions match TRBD1. V lost 11 bases and J lost 0; bases outside the gene matches: 7. Germline V gene data show CDR1 as LNHDA and CDR2 as SQIVND (reference sequence). This CDR3 region has 15 residues. CDR3 sequence (DNA): TGTGCCGCCGGGACAGCCAGCTCTGGGGCCAACGTCCTGACTTTC. Its protein is CAAGTASSGANVLTF.

V gene TRBV29-1 combines with J gene TRBJ2-1, with D unclear. Germline assignment: CDR1 SQVTM and CDR2 ANQGSEA. This CDR3 comprises 13 residues. V lost 4 bases to trimming and J lost 6 bases, with 13 bases between them. The CDR3 DNA is TGCAGCGTTGTTTCGAATGAGTTCAATGAGCAGTTCTTC. Translating gives CSVVSNEFNEQFF.

The chain recombines TRBV29-1 with TRBJ1-1; no clear D. Looked up from germline, CDR1 is SQVTM and CDR2 is ANQGSEA. This CDR3 is 12 amino acids long. The V and J ends lost 1 base and 3 bases respectively, with 6 bases between them. The DNA for the CDR3 is TGCAGCGTTGAAGGCGTCTACACTGAAGCTTTCTTT. Translating it yields CSVEGVYTEAFF.

This clone turned up a few times. The rearrangement joins TRBV6-5 to TRBJ2-5; 7 nucleotides match TRBD2. CDR1 MNHEY and CDR2 SVGAGI come from the germline V gene. V shed 3 bases, J shed 1 base, and the junction held 5 bases outside the gene matches. The CDR3 extends over 15 amino acids. CDR3 amino acids: CASSYGVAGQETQYF. Here the CDR3 DNA reads TGTGCCAGCAGTTATGGGGTAGCGGGCCAAGAGACCCAGTACTTC.

In this sample, this clone turned up a few times. This CDR3 is also generated by other DNA sequences in the sample. J is TRBJ1-1 and V is TRBV30, with unresolved D. The CDR3 runs to 11 residues. Trimming took off 2 bases at V and 3 bases at J, with 4 bases between the two ends. CDR1 is GTSNPN, CDR2 SVGIG, per germline (reference sequence). DNA of the CDR3: TGTGCCTGGAGTAGGGACACTGAAGCTTTCTTT. This codes for CAWSRDTEAFF. The whole variable domain, filled in from reference TRBV30 and TRBJ1-1, reads SQTIHQWPATLVQPVGSPLSLECTVEGTSNPNLYWYRQAAGRGLQLLFYSVGIGQISSEVPQNLSASRPQDRQFILSSKKLLLSDSGFYLCAWSRDTEAFFGQGTRLTVV.